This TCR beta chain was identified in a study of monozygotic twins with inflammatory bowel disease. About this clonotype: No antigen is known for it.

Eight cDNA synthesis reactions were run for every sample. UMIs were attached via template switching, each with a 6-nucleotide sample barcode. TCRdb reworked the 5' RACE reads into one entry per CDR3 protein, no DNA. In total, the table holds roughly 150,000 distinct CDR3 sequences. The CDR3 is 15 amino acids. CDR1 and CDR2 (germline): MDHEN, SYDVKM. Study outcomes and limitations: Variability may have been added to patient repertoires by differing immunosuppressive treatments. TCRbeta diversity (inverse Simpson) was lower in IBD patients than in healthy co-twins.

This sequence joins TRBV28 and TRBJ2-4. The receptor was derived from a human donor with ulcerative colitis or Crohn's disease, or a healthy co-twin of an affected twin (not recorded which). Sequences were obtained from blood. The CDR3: CASSHDNLAKNIQYF.